This T cell receptor beta chain was sequenced in a study of PD-1 blockade in classical Hodgkin lymphoma. In the case of this clone: Its cognate antigen is unknown.

The V end was cut by 3 bases, the J end by 4 bases, with 13 bases between. This CDR3 comprises 14 residues. The germline V gene encodes CDR1 MDHEN and CDR2 SYDVKM. Clones were read by immunoSEQ multiplex PCR, and TCRdb kept only the in-frame ones, dropping some. The sample yields approximately 70,000 clones, about 93% seen once. Findings and limits, study-wide: Reported baseline diversity: healthy donors highest, relapsed/refractory patients lowest.

The time point: newly diagnosed, previously untreated cHL patient sample. The origin of this receptor is a human donor with classical Hodgkin lymphoma. This chain uses TRBV28 with TRBJ2-7, with D perhaps matching TRBD2 (5 bases). Sequencing used peripheral blood mononuclear cells (PBMCs). The CDR3 reads CASSFGEKRYEQYF. In DNA, the CDR3 is TGTGCCAGCAGTTTCGGGGAAAAGCGGTACGAGCAGTACTTC.